The present T cell receptor beta chain was sequenced within a study of T cell clonotyping in hematopoietic cell transplantation. Trimming left V 3 bases short and J 1 base short, with 10 bases between. The CDR3 is made up of 14 amino acids. The germline V gene has CDR1 LNHDA and CDR2 SQIVND (reference sequence). Study-level findings and limits: Higher Inverse Simpson Index values in graft donor and pretransplant recipient predicted broader posttransplant TCR diversity. Recipient TCR diversity dropped after transplant; expanded clonotypes rose from day 30 to 180. Few recipient clonotypes overlapped donors; over 95% were de novo at given depth. Cells were unsorted, so CD4 and CD8 contributions were not separated.

Concerning this clone: Its antigen is not identified.

Only in-frame clones appear in the TCRdb table, and some are missing; sequencing was by immunoSEQ multiplex PCR. The sample lists thousands of clones, roughly 91% occurring once. The chain has TRBV19 and TRBJ2-7; TRBD2 is a possible D gene (5 bases). The sequence came from a middle-aged man in good health. Some clones in this sample may be carry-over from other donors' samples. The sample comprised peripheral blood mononuclear cells. CDR3 coding DNA: TGTGCCAGTAGTATGAGGGCAGAATCCTACGAGCAGTACTTC. Amino acids: CASSMRAESYEQYF.